One and the same sample provided the 18 T cell receptor beta chains below, sequenced in a study of cytomegalovirus exposure and HLA in healthy donors. 60 Vbeta and 13 Jbeta primers were used in PCR. Produced via immunoSEQ multiplex PCR; TCRdb's table is partial and in-frame only. The sample includes tens of thousands of clones, about three fifths of them seen just once. Input material: PBMCs. These TCRs come from a male donor in good health and CMV-seropositive.

The chain joins TRBV5-6 to TRBJ2-7, with TRBD2 matching over 11 bases. The CDR3 consists of 16 residues. The germline V gene encodes CDR1 SGHDT and CDR2 YYEEEE. V lost 3 bases to trimming and J lost 2 bases; unmatched junction nucleotides: 7. CDR3 in DNA: TGTGCCAGCAGCTCGCGACTAGCGGGGAATCCCTACGAGCAGTACTTC. Translating it yields CASSSRLAGNPYEQYF.

A few counts support this clone. The rearrangement uses TRBV5-1 and TRBJ2-7, with D tentatively TRBD1 (6 bases). Germline V gives CDR1 SGHRS, CDR2 YFSETQ. V was trimmed by 4 bases and J by 6 bases, leaving 11 bases between them. The CDR3 runs 12 residues. CDR3 sequence: CASSPPGVEQYF. The CDR3, as DNA: TGCGCCAGCAGCCCCCCAGGGGTCGAGCAGTACTTC.

This clone came up a few times. The chain couples TRBV5-1 to TRBJ1-1, with a tentative D call TRBD1 (5 bases). The CDR3 totals 14 residues. Germline values: CDR1 SGHRS, CDR2 YFSETQ. Trimming took off 4 bases at V and 5 bases at J, with 15 bases between the two ends. The chain's CDR3 is CASSLEAGRTEAFF. In DNA, the CDR3 is TGCGCCAGCAGCCTGGAGGCAGGGAGGACTGAAGCTTTCTTT.

This rearrangement joins TRBV7-7 to TRBJ1-1; D unresolved. CDR1 is SSHAT, CDR2 FNYEAQ, per germline (reference sequence). The CDR3 contains 13 residues. CDR3 sequence reads: CDRSFTVNTEAFF. CDR3 coding DNA: TGTGATAGAAGCTTTACAGTGAACACTGAAGCTTTCTTT. Full variable domain (remainder filled in from reference TRBV7-7 and TRBJ1-1): GAGVSQSPRYKVTKRGQDVTLRCDPISSHATLYWYQQALGQGPEFLTYFNYEAQPDKSGLPSDRFSAERPEGSISTLTIQRTEQRDSAMYRCDRSFTVNTEAFFGQGTRLTVV.

The CDR3 sequence: CASSHRENEQYF. The CDR3, as DNA: TGTGCCAGCTCACACAGGGAAAACGAGCAGTACTTC. The chain combines TRBV18 with TRBJ2-7, with D possibly matching TRBD1 (6 bases). Germline V lookup: CDR1 KGHSH, CDR2 LQKENI. Trimming stripped 4 bases from V and 5 bases from J, with 9 bases between. This CDR3 region has 12 residues.

This clone has only a few counts. The genes are TRBV6-1 and TRBJ2-7; 9 positions agree with TRBD2. With V trimmed by 0 bases and J by 5 bases, 5 bases remained unmatched. The CDR3 is made up of 15 amino acids. Germline CDR1 is MNHNS and CDR2 is SASEGT. This chain's CDR3 is CASSEAAGGRDEQYF. In DNA form, the CDR3 reads TGTGCCAGCAGTGAAGCCGCGGGGGGGCGGGACGAGCAGTACTTC.

V gene TRBV9 combines with J gene TRBJ2-6; D possibly corresponds to TRBD1 (6 bases). The germline gives CDR1 SGDLS, CDR2 YYNGEE. V gave up 1 base and J gave up 1 base, with 18 bases separating them. CDR3 length: 19 residues. The CDR3 loop is CASSVHDTGKGSGANVLTF. CDR3 bases: TGTGCCAGCAGCGTACATGATACAGGGAAGGGTTCTGGGGCCAACGTCCTGACTTTC.

The chain joins TRBV7-6 to TRBJ1-1; 7 nucleotides match TRBD1. Germline CDR1 reads SGHVS; CDR2 reads FNYEAQ. The CDR3 contains 12 residues. After removal of 5 bases from V and 8 bases from J, the junction contained 5 bases not matched to a gene. CDR3 residues: CASSAGTEEAFF. The CDR3 coding sequence is TGTGCCAGCAGCGCCGGGACAGAAGAAGCTTTCTTT. Based on the CDR3 plus reference TRBV7-6 and TRBJ1-1, the full variable domain is GAGVSQSPRYKVTKRGQDVALRCDPISGHVSLYWYRQALGQGPEFLTYFNYEAQQDKSGLPNDRFSAERPEGSISTLTIQRTEQRDSAMYRCASSAGTEEAFFGQGTRLTVV.

The chain carries TRBV7-8 and TRBJ1-1, with D perhaps TRBD1 (5 bases). Looked up from germline, CDR1 is SGHVS and CDR2 is FQNEAQ. The V gene lost 3 bases and the J gene lost 5 bases, with 13 bases spanning the gap. There are 14 residues in the CDR3. CDR3 amino acids: CASSFRDYFTEAFF. The CDR3 region has the DNA TGTGCCAGCAGCTTCAGGGATTACTTTACTGAAGCTTTCTTT.

This clone has just one count. The chain is built from TRBV4-1 and TRBJ1-1, with 10 positions matching TRBD1. The V and J ends lost 0 bases and 4 bases, in that order; junction bases with no gene match: 5. The CDR3 is made up of 16 amino acids. Germline CDR1 is MGHRA and CDR2 is YSYEKL. Here the CDR3 reads CASSQDGTGVTTEAFF. CDR3 sequence (DNA): TGCGCCAGCAGCCAAGATGGGACAGGGGTTACCACTGAAGCTTTCTTT.

This clone showed up just a few times. V gene TRBV5-1 combines with J gene TRBJ2-2, with 9 bases fitting TRBD1. With 4 bases clipped from V and 4 bases from J, the junction kept 2 bases outside the gene matches. Germline V lookup: CDR1 SGHRS, CDR2 YFSETQ. This CDR3 comprises 14 residues. CDR3 amino acids: CASSGDRVTGELFF. The CDR3 DNA reads TGCGCCAGCAGCGGGGACAGGGTCACCGGGGAGCTGTTTTTT.

Only a few counts were recorded for this clone. This chain connects TRBV6-1 to TRBJ2-7, with a tentative D call TRBD1 (5 bases). Germline V gene data show CDR1 as MNHNS and CDR2 as SASEGT. The CDR3 covers 12 residues. The V gene lost 6 bases and the J gene lost 5 bases, with 11 bases spanning the gap. CDR3 DNA: TGTGCCAGCAGGATTGCCAGGGACGAGCAGTACTTC. Its translation: CASRIARDEQYF.

This chain joins TRBV6-5 and TRBJ2-1; 7 nucleotides agree with TRBD1. CDR1 is MNHEY, CDR2 SVGAGI, per germline. J lost 8 bases, V lost 4 bases, and 8 bases had no gene match. The CDR3 loop spans 14 amino acids. The CDR3 DNA is TGTGCCAGCAGTTTGGGCACAGGGGTCTATGAGCAGTTCTTC. Amino acids: CASSLGTGVYEQFF.

This sequence joins TRBV15 and TRBJ2-7; the match to TRBD1 covers 7 bases. The junction had 12 bases not matched to a gene; V was cut back by 5 bases and J by 5 bases. The germline gives CDR1 LNHNV, CDR2 YYDKDF (reference sequence). The CDR3 spans 15 residues. The CDR3 DNA is TGTGCCACCAGCGAAAGACGAACAGGGGACCACGAGCAGTACTTC. Amino acids: CATSERRTGDHEQYF.

The chain uses TRBV11-1 and TRBJ2-7, with TRBD1 identical over 8 bases. The CDR3 extends over 14 amino acids. Trimming at V came to 3 bases and at J to 3 bases, leaving 4 bases not matched to a gene. Germline V CDR1 and CDR2: SGHAT, FQDESV (reference sequence). In DNA, the CDR3 is TGTGCCAGCAGCTTTGACAGGGGAGGCTACGAGCAGTACTTC. Translating gives CASSFDRGGYEQYF.

The chain couples TRBV9 to TRBJ1-3; no clear D. V lost 7 bases and J 1 base, leaving 12 bases between the germline ends. This CDR3 is 14 amino acids long. Germline V gene lookup returns CDR1 SGDLS and CDR2 YYNGEE. The DNA for the CDR3 is TGTGCCAGCCGAGGGTCAGATTCTGGAAACACCATATATTTT. Translating it yields CASRGSDSGNTIYF.

This clone was seen once. This sequence joins TRBV5-4 and TRBJ1-1; D might be TRBD1 (5 bases). The germline V gene encodes CDR1 SGHNT and CDR2 YYREEE (reference sequence). V lost 3 bases to trimming and J lost 4 bases, with 16 bases between them. This CDR3 has 15 amino acids. CDR3 sequence: CASSSSKGLGTEAFF. The DNA of the CDR3 is TGTGCCAGCAGCTCCTCTAAGGGACTCGGCACTGAAGCTTTCTTT.

This chain connects TRBV15 to TRBJ2-3; D ambiguous. The V gene lost 0 bases and the J gene lost 4 bases, with 5 bases spanning the gap. Germline V lookup: CDR1 LNHNV, CDR2 YYDKDF (reference sequence). This CDR3 has 13 amino acids. The CDR3 sequence: CATSRDHSDTQYF. CDR3 sequence (DNA): TGTGCCACCAGCAGAGATCATTCAGATACGCAGTATTTT.